At least ten counts were recorded for the clone carrying this T cell receptor (beta chain). Its antigen remains unknown. This entry comes from a study of T cell repertoires in cytomegalovirus infection. Study information: A matching HLA type, together with CMV infection, was signaled by public TCR beta signatures. Findings of the study overall: The ex vivo response was dominated by HLA-C-restricted CMV-specific TCR beta clonotypes. There were carriers of CMV plus the relevant HLA, and cumulative public TCR beta family frequency identified them.

CDR1 is MDHEN and CDR2 is SYDVKM in the germline V gene. The CDR3 covers 14 residues. The junction had 7 bases not matched to a gene; V was cut back by 6 bases and J by 4 bases. TCRdb fed the reads into MiXCR, producing one record per CDR3 protein. The sample has over 200,000 distinct CDR3 sequences, roughly 13% seen once. The sequenced sample was PBMCs. This sequence joins TRBV28 and TRBJ2-7; the match to TRBD2 covers 9 bases. This sequence originates from a human donor in good health (CMV status not recorded). Some clones in this sample may be carry-over from other donors' samples. DNA of the CDR3: TGTGCCAGCAGCCCAACTAGCGGGTGGTACGAGCAGTACTTC. This sequence encodes CASSPTSGWYEQYF.